Presented here are 32 T cell receptor beta chains from one specimen sequenced in a study of T cells in Graves' hyperthyroidism and ophthalmopathy. The TCR beta CDR3 regions underwent amplification using RNA transcripts as the source. The HTBI set primed first-round TCR CDR3 RT-PCR. MiXCR, run by TCRdb on the multiplex PCR reads, gives a single entry per CDR3 protein. The data contain about 520,000 distinct CDR3 sequences, roughly a quarter of them singletons. Input material: blood. The origin of the receptors is a woman aged 25 to 39 with Graves' ophthalmopathy.

There are many counts of this clonotype. The chain is built from TRBV29-1 and TRBJ2-7; 10 positions match TRBD1. V lost 1 base, J lost 1 base, and 4 bases stayed unmatched. Germline CDR1 reads SQVTM; CDR2 reads ANQGSEA. The CDR3 sequence is 15 residues long. CDR3 in DNA: TGCAGCGTTGAAGTCCGGGACAGGGGATCCTACGAGCAGTACTTC. This gives the protein CSVEVRDRGSYEQYF.

This clonotype was recorded a few times. For the CDR3, the DNA is TGTGCCAGCAGCCGGGAGGGGGTTGATGGCTACACCTTC. This encodes CASSREGVDGYTF. The J gene is TRBJ1-2, the V gene TRBV7-2, with D possibly TRBD1 on 6 matching bases. V was cut by 5 bases and J by 6 bases, with 13 bases left in between. Germline V gene sequence: CDR1 SGHTA, CDR2 FQGNSA. The CDR3 has 13 residues.

At least ten counts were recorded for this clonotype. The CDR3 DNA follows: TGTGCCAGCAGTTACTCGAAGAGAGAGCAGTACTTC. Translation: CASSYSKREQYF. The chain uses TRBV6-2 or TRBV6-3 and TRBJ2-7; no clear D gene. The germline V gene encodes CDR1 MNHEY and CDR2 SVGEGT. V was cut by 0 bases and J by 7 bases, with 7 bases left in between. The CDR3 loop spans 12 amino acids.

This clonotype appeared many times. The gene calls are TRBV10-3 and TRBJ2-5; no firm D call. Between the trimmed V and J ends, which lost 0 bases and 6 bases, there was a span of 17 bases. CDR3 length equals 16 residues. Per germline, CDR1 ENHRY and CDR2 SYGVKD. CDR3 DNA sequence: TGTGCCATCAGTGAGTCGATGAGTATTCCCTACAAGACCCAGTACTTC. This sequence encodes CAISESMSIPYKTQYF.

This chain connects TRBV12-3 or TRBV12-4 to TRBJ2-2; 10 bases fit TRBD1. This CDR3 contains 17 residues. V lost 4 bases and J lost 5; bases outside the gene matches: 10. CDR3 loop: CASSSRDRGVTTGELFF. The DNA of the CDR3 is TGTGCCAGCAGTTCCCGGGACAGGGGTGTTACGACCGGGGAGCTGTTTTTT.

At least ten counts were recorded for this clonotype. The chain couples TRBV12-3 or TRBV12-4 to TRBJ2-7; 9 bases are shared with TRBD1. After removal of 9 bases from V and 6 bases from J, the junction contained 6 bases not matched to a gene. The CDR3 loop spans 12 amino acids. DNA of the CDR3: TGTGCCAGTTCAACAGGGGGCCCCGAGCAGTACTTC. This translates into CASSTGGPEQYF.

This clonotype was seen repeatedly, ten times or more. This chain links TRBV29-1 with TRBJ2-5; the D is unclear. The germline CDR1 and CDR2 sequences are SQVTM and ANQGSEA. The CDR3 runs 13 residues. V lost 3 bases and J 0 bases, leaving 8 bases between the germline ends. The CDR3 DNA follows: TGCAGCGTTGACCACTACGACCAAGAGACCCAGTACTTC. Translated: CSVDHYDQETQYF.

As concerns this clonotype: One end of the junction fails to match germline, which may point to a read error. CDR3 nucleotides: TGCGCCATCGGAAAGACTCGGGACAGTTATGGCTACACCTTC. It specifies CAIGKTRDSYGYTF. The V gene is TRBV11-2, the J gene TRBJ1-2, with 7 bases aligning to TRBD1. The CDR3 length is 14 residues. Germline CDR1 SGHAT, CDR2 FQNNGV.

At least ten counts were recorded for this clonotype. The CDR3 DNA sequence: TGTGCCAGCAGCACAGCTAACTCTGGAAACACCATATATTTT. Its translation: CASSTANSGNTIYF. The chain combines TRBV27 with TRBJ1-3; D not resolved. The CDR3 sequence is 14 residues long. Germline-derived CDR1 and CDR2 are MNHEY and SMNVEV (reference sequence). V was pared by 6 bases and J by 0 bases, with 9 bases between.

This clonotype was counted between two and nine times. The chain is built from TRBV3-1 and TRBJ2-5, with D hard to call. The CDR3 loop spans 12 amino acids. V was shortened by 2 bases and J by 2 bases, with 3 bases between the two germline ends. The germline CDR1 and CDR2 sequences are LGHDT and YNNKEL (reference sequence). CDR3 residues: CASSQQQETQYF. In DNA, the CDR3 is TGTGCCAGCAGCCAACAGCAAGAGACCCAGTACTTC.

This clonotype was found many times. V usage is TRBV30 and J usage is TRBJ2-2, with D tentatively TRBD2 (5 bases). V lost 5 bases and J 6 bases, leaving 13 bases between the germline ends. CDR3 length: 13 amino acids. Per the germline V gene, CDR1 is GTSNPN and CDR2 is SVGIG (reference sequence). The CDR3 sequence: CAWFSGGPGELFF. Here the CDR3 DNA reads TGTGCCTGGTTTTCAGGAGGCCCCGGGGAGCTGTTTTTT.

In its sample, this clonotype was seen a few times. The chain carries TRBV11-2 and TRBJ1-1, with D unclear. This CDR3 has 13 residues. Germline-derived CDR1 and CDR2 are SGHAT and FQNNGV. Trimming pared 0 bases from V and 11 bases from J, leaving 13 bases between. CDR3 region: CASSLDRTQTAFF. The DNA of the CDR3 is TGTGCCAGCAGCTTAGATCGGACTCAGACGGCTTTCTTT.

Only a few counts were recorded for this clonotype. This is likely a read error, given that the CDR3 carries no conserved phenylalanine or tryptophan at its end. CDR3: CASSSRTAWITEAFL. The CDR3 region has the DNA TGTGCCAGCAGCTCCAGGACAGCTTGGATCACTGAAGCTTTCCTT. The chain links TRBV11-2 to TRBJ1-1, with D possibly TRBD1 on 6 matching bases. CDR1 and CDR2 (germline): SGHAT, FQNNGV. The CDR3 totals 15 residues. Trimming left V 4 bases short and J 4 bases short, with 16 bases between.

This clonotype has ten or more counts. The chain uses TRBV28 and TRBJ1-5; D call uncertain. Trimming removed 6 bases at V and 6 bases at J, with 18 bases between. This CDR3 has 15 residues. CDR1 and CDR2 from the germline V gene are MDHEN and SYDVKM. The CDR3 region is CASRPDKGASQPQHF. DNA of the CDR3: TGTGCCAGCAGACCCGACAAAGGTGCTTCTCAGCCCCAGCATTTT.

With respect to this clonotype: Possible read error: a much larger clone is one base away. The chain employs TRBV19 and TRBJ1-1, with D possibly matching TRBD1 (5 bases). V lost 3 bases and J 6 bases, leaving 17 bases between the germline ends. Germline V CDR1 and CDR2: LNHDA, SQIVND (reference sequence). This CDR3 has 15 residues. CDR3 region: CASSITGLGDSEAFF. CDR3 bases: TGTGCCAGTAGTATCACCGGATTAGGGGACTCTGAAGCTTTCTTT.

This clonotype occurred a few times. The gene calls are TRBV3-1 and TRBJ1-2; D is uncertain. The germline CDR1 and CDR2 sequences are LGHDT and YNNKEL (reference sequence). The V end lost 8 bases, the J end lost 2 bases, and 9 bases lay between the germline ends. CDR3 length: 12 amino acids. The CDR3 DNA sequence: TGTGCCAGCCAGGACGGAAACTATGGCTACACCTTC. This translates into CASQDGNYGYTF.

The V and J genes are TRBV6-2 or TRBV6-3 and TRBJ1-1; the D gene is possibly TRBD1 (5 bases). The germline CDR1 and CDR2 sequences are MNHEY and SVGEGT. V lost 7 bases, J lost 0 bases, and 12 bases lay in between. The CDR3 consists of 14 residues. The CDR3: CASTPGGVNTEAFF. As DNA, the CDR3 is TGTGCCAGCACACCCGGGGGGGTGAACACTGAAGCTTTCTTT.

This clonotype was observed at least ten times. This chain joins TRBV12-3 or TRBV12-4 and TRBJ1-1; 7 nucleotides agree with TRBD1. There are 14 residues in the CDR3. Losses at the gene ends were 5 bases for V and 4 bases for J; bases not matched to a gene: 7. The CDR3, as DNA: TGTGCCAGCAGTCCCCGGACAGGTTCCACTGAAGCTTTCTTT. It translates to CASSPRTGSTEAFF.

This chain joins TRBV11-2 and TRBJ2-7; D not resolved. CDR3 length: 14 amino acids. CDR1 is SGHAT and CDR2 is FQNNGV in the germline V gene. With 4 bases removed from V and 3 bases from J, the gap between germline ends came to 13 bases. CDR3 sequence: CASSYYPEDYEQYF. The CDR3 region has the DNA TGTGCCAGCAGCTACTATCCCGAGGACTACGAGCAGTACTTC. The full variable domain, rest sourced from reference TRBV11-2 and TRBJ2-7, is EAGVAQSPRYKIIEKRQSVAFWCNPISGHATLYWYQQILGQGPKLLIQFQNNGVVDDSQLPKDRFSAERLKGVDSTLKIQPAKLEDSAVYLCASSYYPEDYEQYFGPGTRLTVT.

The rearrangement joins TRBV2 to TRBJ1-5; no clear D gene. Germline V CDR1 and CDR2: SNHLY, FYNNEI. The ends were cut back, 7 bases at V and 4 bases at J, with 11 bases in the middle. CDR3 length equals 13 residues. CDR3 in DNA: TGTGCCAGCACCTACGGGGAGAATCAGCCCCAGCATTTT. Translating gives CASTYGENQPQHF.

Many counts were recorded for this clonotype. This chain links TRBV6-5 with TRBJ1-2; 7 bases align to TRBD1. V was clipped by 2 bases and J by 4 bases; unmatched bases: 4. The CDR3 is made up of 14 amino acids. CDR1 and CDR2 (germline): MNHEY, SVGAGI. CDR3 bases: TGTGCCAGCAGTTACCGCAGGGGGGGCTATGGCTACACCTTC. It is translated as CASSYRRGGYGYTF.

This clonotype was picked up many times. V usage is TRBV29-1 and J usage is TRBJ1-1; tentatively, D is TRBD1 (6 bases). Germline values: CDR1 SQVTM, CDR2 ANQGSEA. The length of the CDR3 is 14 residues. V was cut by 3 bases and J by 0 bases, with 11 bases left in between. The CDR3 protein is CSVDSGHMNTEAFF. CDR3 DNA: TGCAGCGTTGATTCGGGACATATGAACACTGAAGCTTTCTTT. The full variable domain, in which reference TRBV29-1 and TRBJ1-1 provide the parts outside the CDR3, is SAVISQKPSRDICQRGTSLTIQCQVDSQVTMMFWYRQQPGQSLTLIATANQGSEATYESGFVIDKFPISRPNLTFSTLTVSNMSPEDSSIYLCSVDSGHMNTEAFFGQGTRLTVV.

This clonotype showed up many times. The chain is built from TRBV12-3 or TRBV12-4 and TRBJ1-3; the D is unclear. The CDR3 spans 14 residues. V was pared by 6 bases and J by 0 bases, with 9 bases between. For the CDR3, the DNA is TGTGCCAGCAGGACGACCGACTCTGGAAACACCATATATTTT. Its protein product is CASRTTDSGNTIYF.

This clonotype came up many times. The chain carries TRBV7-3 and TRBJ2-2; TRBD1 matches at 10 bases. The V gene end was trimmed by 1 base and the J gene end by 6 bases; junction bases not matched to a gene: 5. Looked up from germline, CDR1 is SGHTA and CDR2 is FQGTGA. The length of the CDR3 is 16 residues. The CDR3 region is CASSLMGQGYAGELFF. The DNA for the CDR3 is TGTGCCAGCAGCTTAATGGGACAGGGGTACGCCGGGGAGCTGTTTTTT. Full variable domain (remainder filled in from reference TRBV7-3 and TRBJ2-2): GAGVSQTPSNKVTEKGKYVELRCDPISGHTALYWYRQSLGQGPEFLIYFQGTGAADDSGLPNDRFFAVRPEGSVSTLKIQRTERGDSAVYLCASSLMGQGYAGELFFGEGSRLTVL.

This clonotype was picked up many times. This sequence joins TRBV12-3 or TRBV12-4 and TRBJ2-3, with D unclear. The CDR3 sequence is 14 residues long. Trimming removed 5 bases at V and 2 bases at J, with 11 bases between. The CDR3 protein is CASSPSHITDTQYF. DNA for the CDR3: TGTGCCAGCAGTCCCAGTCATATCACAGATACGCAGTATTTT.

This clonotype was detected only a few times. The chain has TRBV5-1 and TRBJ2-3; no definite D call. The CDR3 spans 16 residues. Trimming stripped 5 bases from V and 3 bases from J, with 19 bases between. Germline loops: CDR1 SGHRS, CDR2 YFSETQ. Written as DNA, the CDR3 is TGCGCCAGCAGTTTTGAGCCTTCCACTGGGACAGATACGCAGTATTTT. Amino acids: CASSFEPSTGTDTQYF. Based on the CDR3 plus reference TRBV5-1 and TRBJ2-3, the full variable domain is KAGVTQTPRYLIKTRGQQVTLSCSPISGHRSVSWYQQTPGQGLQFLFEYFSETQRNKGNFPGRFSGRQFSNSRSEMNVSTLELGDSALYLCASSFEPSTGTDTQYFGPGTRLTVL.

This clonotype was found many times. The chain recombines TRBV15 with TRBJ2-7; 8 positions match TRBD2. V dropped 6 bases and J dropped 0; count of bases not matched to a gene: 4. Germline V gene sequence: CDR1 LNHNV, CDR2 YYDKDF (reference sequence). CDR3 size: 14 residues. This chain's CDR3 is CATRGSGASYEQYF. The CDR3 DNA reads as TGTGCCACCAGGGGTAGCGGGGCCTCCTACGAGCAGTACTTC. The variable domain in full, with the rest retrieved from reference TRBV15 and TRBJ2-7, is DAMVIQNPRYQVTQFGKPVTLSCSQTLNHNVMYWYQQKSSQAPKLLFHYYDKDFNNEADTPDNFQSRRPNTSFCFLDIRSPGLGDTAMYLCATRGSGASYEQYFGPGTRLTVT.

This clonotype was seen more than once but under ten times. The rearrangement links TRBV30 to TRBJ2-5, with 8 positions matching TRBD2. The V and J ends lost 6 bases and 5 bases, in that order; junction bases with no gene match: 8. The CDR3 is made up of 13 amino acids. Germline V gene lookup returns CDR1 GTSNPN and CDR2 SVGIG (reference sequence). The CDR3 here is CACGTRIRETQYF. The CDR3, as DNA: TGTGCCTGCGGGACTAGGATTAGGGAGACCCAGTACTTC.

Ten or more counts support this clonotype. With a much larger clone just one base away, this may be a read error. The rearrangement links TRBV6-2 or TRBV6-3 to TRBJ2-5, with D unclear. V lost 11 bases and J lost 3, with 13 bases in between. From germline, CDR1 is MNHEY and CDR2 SVGEGT. This CDR3 has 12 residues. This CDR3 is CALKKGKETQYF. The CDR3 bases are TGTGCCTTAAAAAAAGGGAAAGAGACCCAGTACTTC.

This clonotype came up many times. The chain links TRBV7-2 to TRBJ2-2; D gene unclear. Germline V gene sequence: CDR1 SGHTA, CDR2 FQGNSA. This CDR3 is 14 amino acids long. The ends were cut back, 5 bases at V and 3 bases at J, with 10 bases in the middle. CDR3 protein: CASSPVSDTGELFF. The CDR3 region has the DNA TGTGCCAGCAGCCCTGTTTCGGACACCGGGGAGCTGTTTTTT.

This clonotype was seen just once. The chain recombines TRBV6-4 with TRBJ1-3; the match to TRBD1 covers 7 bases. This CDR3 spans 12 amino acids. In germline, CDR1 is MRHNA, CDR2 SNTAGT. After removal of 6 bases from V and 8 bases from J, the junction contained 4 bases not matched to a gene. The CDR3 DNA sequence: TGTGCCAGCAGGGTCCAGGGGGACACCATATATTTT. It encodes CASRVQGDTIYF.

V usage is TRBV12-3 or TRBV12-4 and J usage is TRBJ2-7; D is unclear. Trimming took 2 bases from V and 3 from J, leaving 8 bases between them. This CDR3 is built from 13 residues. Here the CDR3 reads CASSLRQHYEQYF. CDR3 DNA: TGTGCCAGCAGTTTAAGGCAGCACTACGAGCAGTACTTC.